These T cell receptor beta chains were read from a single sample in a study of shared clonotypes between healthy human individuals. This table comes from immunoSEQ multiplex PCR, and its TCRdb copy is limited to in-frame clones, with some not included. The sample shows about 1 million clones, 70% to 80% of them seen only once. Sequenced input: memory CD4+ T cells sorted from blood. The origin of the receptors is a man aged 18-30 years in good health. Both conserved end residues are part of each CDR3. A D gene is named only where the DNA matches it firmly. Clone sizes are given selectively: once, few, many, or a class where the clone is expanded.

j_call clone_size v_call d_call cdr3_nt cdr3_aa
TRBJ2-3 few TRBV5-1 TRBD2 TGCGCCAGCAGCTCGGGACTAGCGGGAGGGACAGATACGCAGTATTTT CASSSGLAGGTDTQYF
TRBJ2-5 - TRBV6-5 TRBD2 TGTGCCAGCAGTAAACTAGCGGGGGGGCTTGAGACCCAGTACTTC CASSKLAGGLETQYF
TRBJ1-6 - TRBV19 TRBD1 TGTGCCAGTAACCACCGGCAGGGGGATGTTTCACCCCTCCACTTT CASNHRQGDVSPLHF
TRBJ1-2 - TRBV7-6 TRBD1 TGTGCCAGCAGCGACAGGGAGAGCGGTGGCTACACCTTC CASSDRESGGYTF
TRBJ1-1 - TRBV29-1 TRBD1 TGCAGCGTTGAGCTGGACAGGGGGCCCACTGAAGCTTTCTTT CSVELDRGPTEAFF
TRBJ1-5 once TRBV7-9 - TGTGCCAGCAGCTCGACAGAGGGCGGCAATCAGCCCCAGCATTTT CASSSTEGGNQPQHF
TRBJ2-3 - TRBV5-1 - TGCGCCAGCAGCTTCCATGGCAGAGATACGCAGTATTTT CASSFHGRDTQYF
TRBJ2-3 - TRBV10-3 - TGTGCCATCAGTGAGTCCCAGGTTTCTCCCGCAGATACGCAGTATTTT CAISESQVSPADTQYF
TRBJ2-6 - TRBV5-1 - TGCGCCAGCAGCTCAGGGGGGGCTAATAACGTCCTGACTTTC CASSSGGANNVLTF
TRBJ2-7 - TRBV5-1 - TGCGCCAGCAGCCCAGGGGGGTCCGTCTACGAGCAGTACTTC CASSPGGSVYEQYF
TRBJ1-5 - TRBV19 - TGTGCCAGTAGTACCGGAGCAGGGAAGGGTCAGCCCCAGCATTTT CASSTGAGKGQPQHF
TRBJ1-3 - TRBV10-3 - TGTGCCACCTCTAAGGTGAGCTCTGGAAACACCATATATTTT CATSKVSSGNTIYF
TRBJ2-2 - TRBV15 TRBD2 TGTGCCACCAGCAGAGATTTATCGGGACTAGCGGGAGGTGGGGAGCTGTTTTTT CATSRDLSGLAGGGELFF
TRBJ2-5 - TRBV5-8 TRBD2 TGTGCCAGCAGCTTAGGAACTAGCGGGGCTCAAGAGACCCAGTACTTC CASSLGTSGAQETQYF
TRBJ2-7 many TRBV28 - TGTGCCAGCAAACTCCCAGCGGCTCAGGGTGAGCAGTACTTC CASKLPAAQGEQYF
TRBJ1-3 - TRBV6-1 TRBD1 TGTGCCAGCAGTAGGGACAGTTTCTCTGGAAACACCATATATTTT CASSRDSFSGNTIYF
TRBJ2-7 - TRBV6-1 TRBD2 TGTGCCAGCAGCGGTATGACAGCGGGGGACTACGAGCAGTACTTC CASSGMTAGDYEQYF
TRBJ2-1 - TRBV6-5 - TGTGCCGCCGTCAGAAACAATGAGCAGTTCTTC CAAVRNNEQFF
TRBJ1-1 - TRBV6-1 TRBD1 TGTGCCAGCAGGGCTACAGGGGGTGTAACTGAAGCTTTCTTT CASRATGGVTEAFF
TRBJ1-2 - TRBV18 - TGTGCCAGCTCACCAGCCGGTAGCGCCGCGGATGGCTACACCTTC CASSPAGSAADGYTF
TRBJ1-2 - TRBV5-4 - TGTGCCAGCACACGACTCCCAGAGTCTAACTATGGCTACACCTTC CASTRLPESNYGYTF
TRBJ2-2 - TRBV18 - TGTGCCAGCTCACGCCAGACAGTAAACACCGGGGAGCTGTTTTTT CASSRQTVNTGELFF
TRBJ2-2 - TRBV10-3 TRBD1 TGTGCCATGGGGACAGGGGAGATCGGGGAGCTGTTTTTT CAMGTGEIGELFF
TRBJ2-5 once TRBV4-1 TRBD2 TGCGCCAGCAGCCACGGTAGCGGGGGGACCCAAGAGACCCAGTACTTC CASSHGSGGTQETQYF
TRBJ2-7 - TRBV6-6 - TGTGCCAGCAGTTCAACAGGGCAAACCTACGAGCAGTACTTC CASSSTGQTYEQYF
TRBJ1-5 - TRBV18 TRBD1 TGTGCCAGCTCACAAGGGACAGGGGGAAGCAATCAGCCCCAGCATTTT CASSQGTGGSNQPQHF
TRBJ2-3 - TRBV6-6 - TGTGCCAGCAGGCAGGGGAACCCCGGAGGTGCAGATACGCAGTATTTT CASRQGNPGGADTQYF
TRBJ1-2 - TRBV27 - TGTGCCAGCAGTTTATCGAAGGGGTATGGCTACACCTTC CASSLSKGYGYTF
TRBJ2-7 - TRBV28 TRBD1 TGTGCCAGCAGTTTAGCGGTGGACAGGTACTACGAGCAGTACTTC CASSLAVDRYYEQYF
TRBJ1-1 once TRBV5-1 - TGCGCCAGCAGCGCCCGGTCCCCTGCTGCTGAAGCTTTCTTT CASSARSPAAEAFF
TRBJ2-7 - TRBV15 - TGTGCCACCAGCAGAGATCGGGTCAGGTCCGAGCAGTACTTC CATSRDRVRSEQYF
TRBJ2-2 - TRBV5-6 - TGTGCCAGCAGCCCTATCGACAGAGATGACACCGGGGAGCTGTTTTTT CASSPIDRDDTGELFF
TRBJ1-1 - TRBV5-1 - TGCGCCAGCAGCTCCGGGACCTCAAGCCCTGAAGCTTTCTTT CASSSGTSSPEAFF
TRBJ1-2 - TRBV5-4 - TGTGCCAGCAGCCCCGGACCCCTATATGGCTACACCTTC CASSPGPLYGYTF
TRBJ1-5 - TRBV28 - TGTGCCAGCAGCCTGGGGGGCTTTTATAGCAATCAGCCCCAGCATTTT CASSLGGFYSNQPQHF
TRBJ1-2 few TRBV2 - TGTGCCAGCAGCTTACAGGGAAGCGGCTACACCTTC CASSLQGSGYTF
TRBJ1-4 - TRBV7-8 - TGTGCCAGCAGCTACGACAGCGTTAATGAAAAACTGTTTTTT CASSYDSVNEKLFF
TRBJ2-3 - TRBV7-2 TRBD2 TGTGCCAGCAGCTCGAGCGGGAACCCCACAGATACGCAGTATTTT CASSSSGNPTDTQYF
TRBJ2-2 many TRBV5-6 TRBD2 TGTGCCAGCAGCCGTCGGACTAGCGGGATAGGGGGCGGCACCGGGGAGCTGTTTTTT CASSRRTSGIGGGTGELFF
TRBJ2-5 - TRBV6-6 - TGTGCCAGCAGTTACTCTAGGGAGACCCAGTACTTC CASSYSRETQYF
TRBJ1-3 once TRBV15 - TGTGCCACCAGCCGGGAGGAAGGATCGGTGGGAAACACCATATATTTT CATSREEGSVGNTIYF
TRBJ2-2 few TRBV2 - TGTGCCAGCAGCATCACGAACACCGGGGAGCTGTTTTTT CASSITNTGELFF
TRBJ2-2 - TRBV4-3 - TGCGCCAGCAGCCAAGCCTATGGGGGGAACACCGGGGAGCTGTTTTTT CASSQAYGGNTGELFF
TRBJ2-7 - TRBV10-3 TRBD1 TGTGCCATCAGTGGACAGGGCGAGCAGTACTTC CAISGQGEQYF
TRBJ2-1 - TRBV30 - TGTGCCTGGAGTGTACAACTAGCAGGTGAGCAGTTCTTC CAWSVQLAGEQFF
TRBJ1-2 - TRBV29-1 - TGCAGCGTTGAAGAGTGGGGTTATGGCTACACCTTC CSVEEWGYGYTF